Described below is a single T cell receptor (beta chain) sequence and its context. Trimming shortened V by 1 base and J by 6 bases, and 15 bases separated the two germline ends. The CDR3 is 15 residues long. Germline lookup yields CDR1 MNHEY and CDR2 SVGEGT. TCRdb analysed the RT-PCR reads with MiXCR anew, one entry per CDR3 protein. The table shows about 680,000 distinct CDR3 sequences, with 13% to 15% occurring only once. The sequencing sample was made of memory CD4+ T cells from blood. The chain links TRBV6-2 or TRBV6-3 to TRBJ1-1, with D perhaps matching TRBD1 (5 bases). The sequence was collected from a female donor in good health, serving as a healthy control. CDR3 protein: CASSYYRGKSAEAFF. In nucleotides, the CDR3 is TGTGCCAGCAGTTACTATCGGGGGAAGAGTGCTGAAGCTTTCTTT.